The 15 T cell receptor beta chains reported below all come from one sample, sequenced in a study of sequential checkpoint blockade in melanoma. Assay used: immunoSEQ multiplex PCR; TCRdb lists only in-frame clones, some missing. The table lists some 10,000 clones, roughly 28% of them singletons. Indicated treatment: randomized to nivolumab then ipilimumab (arm A) or the reverse (arm B). The source material was tumor tissue (inferred from file names), sampled from a patient given nivolumab and ipilimumab in sequence. The receptors come from a human donor with melanoma.

The CDR3 region is CASSIRAGAPEYAQYF. As DNA, the CDR3 is TGTGCCAGTAGTATCAGGGCGGGGGCTCCCGAGTACGCGCAGTATTTT. The chain joins TRBV19 to TRBJ2-3; D may be TRBD2 (7 bases). Germline CDR1 and CDR2: LNHDA and SQIVND (reference sequence). This CDR3 is 16 amino acids long. V gave up 3 bases and J gave up 10 bases, with 23 bases separating them.

This rearrangement joins TRBV5-1 to TRBJ2-7; 8 bases fit TRBD1. CDR1 is SGHRS, CDR2 YFSETQ, per germline. This CDR3 comprises 15 residues. Trimming removed 5 bases from V and 3 bases from J; junction bases left unmatched: 10. The CDR3 region has the DNA TGCGCCAGCAGGCAACGGTGGGGACAGGTCTACGAGCAGTACTTC. Translating it yields CASRQRWGQVYEQYF.

The rearrangement uses TRBV10-3 and TRBJ2-3, with D tentatively TRBD1 or TRBD2 (6 bases each). V dropped 1 base and J dropped 1 base, with 9 bases sitting between them. Germline values: CDR1 ENHRY, CDR2 SYGVKD. The CDR3 sequence is 15 residues long. CDR3 residues: CAISELRGGTDTQYF. Here the CDR3 DNA reads TGTGCCATCAGTGAGTTGAGGGGGGGCACAGATACGCAGTATTTT.

The rearrangement links TRBV4-1 to TRBJ2-7; D tentatively reads TRBD1 or TRBD2 (5 bases each). CDR3 size: 16 residues. Trimming took off 0 bases at V and 2 bases at J, with 14 bases between the two ends. Germline CDR1 MGHRA, CDR2 YSYEKL. The CDR3 DNA sequence: TGCGCCAGCAGCCAAGATCATGGGGACGGGACCTACGAGCAGTACTTC. Encoded protein: CASSQDHGDGTYEQYF.

This chain uses TRBV19 with TRBJ2-2; perhaps TRBD2 as D (5 bases). The V end lost 6 bases, the J end lost 13 bases, and 15 bases lay between the germline ends. This CDR3 contains 12 residues. Germline V lookup: CDR1 LNHDA, CDR2 SQIVND (reference sequence). The CDR3 coding sequence is TGTGCCAGTAGGCCTCCATCAGGAGGGCTGTTTTTT. This sequence encodes CASRPPSGGLFF. The complete variable domain, with remaining parts taken from reference TRBV19 and TRBJ2-2, reads DGGITQSPKYLFRKEGQNVTLSCEQNLNHDAMYWYRQDPGQGLRLIYYSQIVNDFQKGDIAEGYSVSREKKESFPLTVTSAQKNPTAFYLCASRPPSGGLFFGEGSRLTVL.

This clone is judged large. V usage is TRBV14 and J usage is TRBJ2-5; D possibly corresponds to TRBD1 (6 bases). The germline V gene encodes CDR1 SGHDN and CDR2 FVKESK. The CDR3 extends over 15 amino acids. V lost 0 bases and J 5 bases, leaving 13 bases between the germline ends. The chain's CDR3 is CASSQESGGLETQYF. Here the CDR3 DNA reads TGTGCCAGCAGCCAAGAGAGTGGGGGCCTGGAGACCCAGTACTTC. Together with reference TRBV14 and TRBJ2-5, the CDR3 gives the full variable domain: EAGVTQFPSHSVIEKGQTVTLRCDPISGHDNLYWYRRVMGKEIKFLLHFVKESKQDESGMPNNRFLAERTGGTYSTLKVQPAELEDSGVYFCASSQESGGLETQYFGPGTRLLVL.

This chain links TRBV5-1 with TRBJ2-3, with a weak D call TRBD1 (5 bases). The CDR3 sequence is 14 residues long. The ends were cut back, 0 bases at V and 0 bases at J, with 5 bases in the middle. Germline CDR1 and CDR2: SGHRS and YFSETQ. In nucleotides, the CDR3 is TGCGCCAGCAGCTTGGGGGGCAGCACAGATACGCAGTATTTT. Its protein product is CASSLGGSTDTQYF.

Only a few counts were recorded for this clone. V and J are TRBV6-8 and TRBJ1-3; the match to TRBD1 covers 7 bases. Trimming cost V 6 bases and J 3 bases; bases outside gene matches: 8. The CDR3 contains 15 residues. Germline values: CDR1 MNHGY, CDR2 SAAAGT. The CDR3 nucleotides are TGTGCCAGCAGCCGCGGACAGGTCGTTGGAAACACCATATATTTT. The encoded protein is CASSRGQVVGNTIYF.

The CDR3 is CASSPQGGNTEAFF. The CDR3, as DNA: TGTGCCAGCTCACCACAAGGAGGAAACACTGAAGCTTTCTTT. This chain uses TRBV18 with TRBJ1-1; D ambiguous. CDR1 and CDR2 (germline): KGHSH, LQKENI. The length of the CDR3 is 14 residues. V lost 1 base and J 2 bases, leaving 8 bases between the germline ends.

The sample holds one count of this clone. The chain couples TRBV19 to TRBJ2-5; TRBD2 might be the D (5 bases). The V end was cut by 3 bases, the J end by 2 bases, with 10 bases between. Germline assignment: CDR1 LNHDA and CDR2 SQIVND (reference sequence). The CDR3 extends over 14 amino acids. CDR3 DNA: TGTGCCAGTAGTATCGGACTTTCACAAGAGACCCAGTACTTC. Translated: CASSIGLSQETQYF.

The chain links TRBV11-3 to TRBJ2-4; possible D gene TRBD1, 7 bases. This CDR3 has 15 amino acids. Germline assignment: CDR1 SGHNT and CDR2 YENEEA. Trimming took 5 bases from V and 4 from J, leaving 15 bases between them. The CDR3 sequence is CASSGGPGQKNIQYF. CDR3 sequence (DNA): TGTGCCAGCAGCGGAGGGCCGGGACAGAAAAACATTCAGTACTTC.

This clone came up once. The V call is TRBV19, the J call TRBJ1-5, with 7 bases matching TRBD1. The CDR3 length is 15 residues. The V segment lost 0 bases and the J segment 7 bases; nucleotides outside the gene matches: 6. Germline V gene sequence: CDR1 LNHDA, CDR2 SQIVND (reference sequence). CDR3: CASSIDHRGSQPQHF. The DNA of the CDR3 is TGTGCCAGTAGTATAGACCACAGGGGTAGCCAGCCCCAGCATTTT.

This chain joins TRBV6-8 and TRBJ1-2; TRBD1 agrees at 9 bases. The V gene end was trimmed by 7 bases and the J gene end by 6 bases; junction bases not matched to a gene: 6. This CDR3 spans 13 amino acids. Looked up from germline, CDR1 is MNHGY and CDR2 is SAAAGT. The DNA for the CDR3 is TGTGCCAGCAACCAAAGGACAGGGGATGGCTACACCTTC. Its translation is CASNQRTGDGYTF.

This clone was detected ten times or more. The V and J genes are TRBV11-3 and TRBJ2-5, with 11 bases aligning to TRBD2. The CDR3 covers 18 residues. V was pared by 2 bases and J by 4 bases, with 12 bases of the junction left unmatched. Germline V gives CDR1 SGHNT, CDR2 YENEEA. The CDR3 region has the DNA TGTGCCAGCAGCTTATTAGGTAGCGGGGGGGTTTCAGGAGAGACCCAGTACTTC. Translating gives CASSLLGSGGVSGETQYF.

The CDR3 region is CASSLVGLGNEQFF. The CDR3, as DNA: TGCGCCAGCAGCTTGGTAGGCCTGGGTAATGAGCAGTTCTTC. The genes are TRBV5-1 and TRBJ2-1; unclear D gene. The V gene's germline CDR1 is SGHRS and CDR2 YFSETQ. The CDR3 is 14 residues long. The germline V and J ends were trimmed by 0 bases and 7 bases, with 11 bases remaining between them.